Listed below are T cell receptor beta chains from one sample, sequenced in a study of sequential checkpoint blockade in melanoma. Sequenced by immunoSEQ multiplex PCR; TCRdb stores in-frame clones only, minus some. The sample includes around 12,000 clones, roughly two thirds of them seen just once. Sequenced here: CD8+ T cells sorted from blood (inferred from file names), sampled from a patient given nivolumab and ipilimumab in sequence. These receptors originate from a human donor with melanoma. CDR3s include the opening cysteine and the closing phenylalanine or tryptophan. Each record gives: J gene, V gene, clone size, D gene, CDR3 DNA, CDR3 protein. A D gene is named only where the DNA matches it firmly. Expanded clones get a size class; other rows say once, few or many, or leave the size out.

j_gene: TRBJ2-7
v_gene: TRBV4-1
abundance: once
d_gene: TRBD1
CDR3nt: TGCGCCAGCAGCCAAGATCGCGGCACAGGGGGCTTGTACGAGCAGTACTTC
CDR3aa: CASSQDRGTGGLYEQYF

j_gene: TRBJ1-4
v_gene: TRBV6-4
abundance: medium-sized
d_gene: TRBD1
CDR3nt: TGTGCCAGCAGCCCGACAGGGGGCGCAAATGAAAAACTGTTTTTT
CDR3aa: CASSPTGGANEKLFF

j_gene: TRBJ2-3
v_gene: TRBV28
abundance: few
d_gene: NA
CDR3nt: TGTGCCAGCAGTTTGAGGTACCAGAGAAACACAGATACGCAGTATTTT
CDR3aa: CASSLRYQRNTDTQYF

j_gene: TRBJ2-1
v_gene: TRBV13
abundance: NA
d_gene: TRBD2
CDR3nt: TGTGCCAGCAGCCCTCCCCGGACTAGCGGATCCTACAATGAGCAGTTCTTC
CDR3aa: CASSPPRTSGSYNEQFF

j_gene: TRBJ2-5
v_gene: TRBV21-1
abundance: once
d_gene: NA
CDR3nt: TGTGCCAGCAGCAAAAGTAGAGGACAGGGTCGCCAAGAGACCCAGTACTTC
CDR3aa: CASSKSRGQGRQETQYF

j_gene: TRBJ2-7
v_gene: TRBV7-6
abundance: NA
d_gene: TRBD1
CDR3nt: TGTGCCAGCAGCGAAGGGACAGGGGGTTACGAGCAGTACTTC
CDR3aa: CASSEGTGGYEQYF

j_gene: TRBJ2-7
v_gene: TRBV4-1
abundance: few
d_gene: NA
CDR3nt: TGCGCCAGCAGCCAAGATCCCACAGGGCTCTCCTACGAGCAGTACTTC
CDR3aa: CASSQDPTGLSYEQYF

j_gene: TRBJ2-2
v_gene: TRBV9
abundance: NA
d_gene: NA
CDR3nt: TGTGCCAGCAGCCCTCGAGGGGGGGGGAACACCGGGGAGCTGTTTTTT
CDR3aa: CASSPRGGGNTGELFF

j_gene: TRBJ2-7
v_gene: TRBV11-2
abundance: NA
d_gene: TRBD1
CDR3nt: TGTGCCAGCAGCTTAGGGGTGGGCAGGGGGCTCTCCTACGAGCAGTACTTC
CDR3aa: CASSLGVGRGLSYEQYF

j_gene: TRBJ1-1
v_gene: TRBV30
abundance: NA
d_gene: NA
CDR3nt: TGTGCCTGGAGTCAGGGCACTGAAGCTTTCTTT
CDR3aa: CAWSQGTEAFF

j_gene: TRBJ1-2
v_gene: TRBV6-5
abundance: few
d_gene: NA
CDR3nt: TGTGCCAGCAGTCTACAGGGCGGTTCGAGTGGCTACACCTTC
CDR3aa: CASSLQGGSSGYTF

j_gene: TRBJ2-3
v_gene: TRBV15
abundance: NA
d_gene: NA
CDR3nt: TGTGCCACCAGATTGAATCGCGGGATAAGCACAGATACGCAGTATTTT
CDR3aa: CATRLNRGISTDTQYF

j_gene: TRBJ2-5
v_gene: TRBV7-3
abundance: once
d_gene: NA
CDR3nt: TGTGCCAGCAGCCTAGGGGCGGCCCGGACCCAGTACTTC
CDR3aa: CASSLGAARTQYF

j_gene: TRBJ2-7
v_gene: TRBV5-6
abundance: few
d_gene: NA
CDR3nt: TGTGCCAGCAGCTTGGGAGCGGTCCCCTCCGGGCAGTACTTC
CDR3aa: CASSLGAVPSGQYF

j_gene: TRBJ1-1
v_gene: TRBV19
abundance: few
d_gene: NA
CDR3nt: TGTGCCAGTAGTATAGATCGGGACAAATTGAACACTGAAGCTTTCTTT
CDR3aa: CASSIDRDKLNTEAFF

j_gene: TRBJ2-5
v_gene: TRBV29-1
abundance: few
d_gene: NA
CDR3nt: TGCAGCGTTGAAGATAGGCTGGGGGCGCGGCAGGGAGAGACCCAGTACTTC
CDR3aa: CSVEDRLGARQGETQYF

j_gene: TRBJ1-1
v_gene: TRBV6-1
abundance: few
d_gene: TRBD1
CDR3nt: TGCGAAAGCCGGGACAGGGGCTACAAAACTGAAGCTTTCTTT
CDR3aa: CESRDRGYKTEAFF

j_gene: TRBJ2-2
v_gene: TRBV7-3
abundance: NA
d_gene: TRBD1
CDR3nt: TGTGCCAGCAGCTTACTCGGGACAGGGGGATCCGGGGAGCTGTTTTTT
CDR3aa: CASSLLGTGGSGELFF

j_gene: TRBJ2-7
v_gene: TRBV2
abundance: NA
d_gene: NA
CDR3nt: TGTGCCAGCAGTGAAATAGGGGGACACGAGCAGTACTTC
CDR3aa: CASSEIGGHEQYF

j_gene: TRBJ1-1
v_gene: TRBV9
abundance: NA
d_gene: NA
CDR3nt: TGTGCCAGCAGCGCTCAGGGGAACACTGAAGCTTTCTTT
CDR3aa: CASSAQGNTEAFF

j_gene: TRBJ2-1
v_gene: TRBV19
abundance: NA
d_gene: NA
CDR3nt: TGTGCCAGTAGTATCGTGTTCGGAGCATACAATGAGCAGTTCTTC
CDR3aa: CASSIVFGAYNEQFF

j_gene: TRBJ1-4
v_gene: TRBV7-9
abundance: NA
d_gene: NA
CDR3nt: TGTGCCAGCAGCTTGGGACACTCTGCAACTAATGAAAAACTGTTTTTT
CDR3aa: CASSLGHSATNEKLFF

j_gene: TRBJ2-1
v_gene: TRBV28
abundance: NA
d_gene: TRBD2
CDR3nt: TGTGCCAGCAGTTTGACGGGACTAGCTCCCGCAGGAAATGAGCAGTTCTTC
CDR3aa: CASSLTGLAPAGNEQFF

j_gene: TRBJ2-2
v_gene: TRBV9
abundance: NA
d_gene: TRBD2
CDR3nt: TGTGCCAGCAGCCGACGGACTAGCGGGAGATCCGGGGAGCTGTTTTTT
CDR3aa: CASSRRTSGRSGELFF

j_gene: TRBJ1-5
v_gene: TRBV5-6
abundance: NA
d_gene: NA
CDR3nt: TGTGCCAGCAGCTTTGGGGGGGACAATCAGCCCCAGCATTTT
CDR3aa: CASSFGGDNQPQHF

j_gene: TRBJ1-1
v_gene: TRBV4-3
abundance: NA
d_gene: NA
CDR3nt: TGCGCCAGCAGCCAAGAACCTGGGCCGAACGCTGAAGCTTTCTTT
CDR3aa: CASSQEPGPNAEAFF

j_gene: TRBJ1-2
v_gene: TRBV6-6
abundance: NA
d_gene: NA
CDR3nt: TGTGCCAGCAGTGGAACAGGCGCCTATGGCTACACCTTC
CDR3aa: CASSGTGAYGYTF

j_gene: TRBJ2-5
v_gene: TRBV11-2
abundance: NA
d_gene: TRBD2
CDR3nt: TGTGCCAGCAGCTTAAACTTAGCGGGAAGTTCCGAGACCCAGTACTTC
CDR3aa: CASSLNLAGSSETQYF

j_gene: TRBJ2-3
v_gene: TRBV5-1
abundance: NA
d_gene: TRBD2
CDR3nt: TGCGCCAGCAGCGAGGTAGCGGGGTATACAGATACGCAGTATTTT
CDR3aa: CASSEVAGYTDTQYF

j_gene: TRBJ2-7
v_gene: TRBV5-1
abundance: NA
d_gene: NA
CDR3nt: TGCGCCAGCAGCCCGGGGTCCTACGAGCAGTACTTC
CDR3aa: CASSPGSYEQYF

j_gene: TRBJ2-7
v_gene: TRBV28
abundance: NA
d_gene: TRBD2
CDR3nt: TGTGCCAGCAGTTTACCTCTAGCGGGAGTTAACTACGAGCAGTACTTC
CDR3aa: CASSLPLAGVNYEQYF

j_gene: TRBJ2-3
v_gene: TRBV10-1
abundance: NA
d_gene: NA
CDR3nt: TGCGCCAGCAGTGATAACGAGAACCCTTCCACAGATACGCAGTATTTT
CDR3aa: CASSDNENPSTDTQYF

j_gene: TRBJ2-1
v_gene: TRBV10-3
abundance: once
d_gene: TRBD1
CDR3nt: TGTGCCATCAGCTCGACAGGGGAGGTGGGTTACAATGAGCAGTTCTTC
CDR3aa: CAISSTGEVGYNEQFF

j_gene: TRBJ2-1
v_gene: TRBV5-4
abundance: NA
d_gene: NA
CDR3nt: TGTGCCAGCAGCTTGGCAGGGCACAATGAGCAGTTCTTC
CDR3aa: CASSLAGHNEQFF

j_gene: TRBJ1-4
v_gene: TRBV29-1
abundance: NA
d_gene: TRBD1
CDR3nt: TGCAGCGTTGAGGGACAGGGGGGAGAAAAACTGTTTTTT
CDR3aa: CSVEGQGGEKLFF

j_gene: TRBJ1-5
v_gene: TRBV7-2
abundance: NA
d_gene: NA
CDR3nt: TGTGCCAGCAGCTTAAAGACTTTTAGCAATCAGCCCCAGCATTTT
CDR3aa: CASSLKTFSNQPQHF

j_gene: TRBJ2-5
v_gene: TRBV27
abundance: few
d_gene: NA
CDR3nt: TGTGCCAGCAGTTTATCGAATCCAACATACGAGACCCAGTACTTC
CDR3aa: CASSLSNPTYETQYF

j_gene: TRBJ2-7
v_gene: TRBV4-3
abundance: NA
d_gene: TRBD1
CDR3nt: TGCGCCAGCAGCCAGTTGACAGGGGGCTACGAGCAGTACTTC
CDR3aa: CASSQLTGGYEQYF

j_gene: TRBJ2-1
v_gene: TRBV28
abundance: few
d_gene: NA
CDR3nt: TGTGCCAGCAGACAGGACTATCCCAATGAGCAGTTCTTC
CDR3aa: CASRQDYPNEQFF

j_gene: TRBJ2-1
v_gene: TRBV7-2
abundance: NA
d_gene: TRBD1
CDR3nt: TGTGCCAGCAGCTTAGGGACAGGGGGCATATATGAGCAGTTCTTC
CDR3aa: CASSLGTGGIYEQFF

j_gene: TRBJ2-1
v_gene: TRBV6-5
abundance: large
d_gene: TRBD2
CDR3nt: TGTGCCAGCAGTTATACGGCTAGCGGGGCGAATGAGCAGTTCTTC
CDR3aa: CASSYTASGANEQFF

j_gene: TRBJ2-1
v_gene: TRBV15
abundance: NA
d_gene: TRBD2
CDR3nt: TGTGCCACCAGCAGAGTAGGCGGGAGGGGGTGGTACAATGAGCAGTTCTTC
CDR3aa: CATSRVGGRGWYNEQFF

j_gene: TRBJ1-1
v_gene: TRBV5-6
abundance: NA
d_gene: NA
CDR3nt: TGTGCCAGCAGCTTGGTAGACAGAGAAGCTTTCTTT
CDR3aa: CASSLVDREAFF

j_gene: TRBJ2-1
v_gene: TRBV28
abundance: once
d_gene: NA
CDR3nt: TGTGCCAGCAGTTGGGGCAGATACAATGAGCAGTTCTTC
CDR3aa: CASSWGRYNEQFF

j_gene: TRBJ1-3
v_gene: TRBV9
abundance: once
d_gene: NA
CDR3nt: TGTGCCAGCAGCTCCCAGGAGGACAGAACTGCTGGAAACACCATATATTTT
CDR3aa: CASSSQEDRTAGNTIYF

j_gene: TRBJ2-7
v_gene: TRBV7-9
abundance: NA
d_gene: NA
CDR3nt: TGTGCCAGCTCACCCGGGACCGGGAGCTACGAGCAGTACTTC
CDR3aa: CASSPGTGSYEQYF

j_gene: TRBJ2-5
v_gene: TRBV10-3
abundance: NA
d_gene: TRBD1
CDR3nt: TGTGCCAGCACCGACAGGGATTGGGAGACCCAGTACTTC
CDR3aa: CASTDRDWETQYF

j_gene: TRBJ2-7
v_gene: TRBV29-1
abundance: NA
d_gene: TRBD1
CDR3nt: TGCAGCGTTGAAGATGGAGCGGACAGGGGCTACGAGCAGTACTTC
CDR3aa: CSVEDGADRGYEQYF

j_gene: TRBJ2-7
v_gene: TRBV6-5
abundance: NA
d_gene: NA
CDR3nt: TGTGCCAGCAGTTATGTAATCGGGAACGAGCAGTACTTC
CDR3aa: CASSYVIGNEQYF

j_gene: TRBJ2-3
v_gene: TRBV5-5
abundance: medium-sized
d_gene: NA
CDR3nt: TGTGCCAGCAGCTTGGAATGGAGGAGCCCCACAGATACGCAGTATTTT
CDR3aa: CASSLEWRSPTDTQYF

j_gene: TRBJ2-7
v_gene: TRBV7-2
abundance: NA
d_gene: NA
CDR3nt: TGTGCCAGCAGCGGCCTGGGTGTGAGGCGGGGAGGCTACGAGCAGTACTTC
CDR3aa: CASSGLGVRRGGYEQYF

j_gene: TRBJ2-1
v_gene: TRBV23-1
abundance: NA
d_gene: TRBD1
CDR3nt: TGCGCCAGCGCCGGGACAGCTTCCTACAATGAGCAGTTCTTC
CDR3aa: CASAGTASYNEQFF

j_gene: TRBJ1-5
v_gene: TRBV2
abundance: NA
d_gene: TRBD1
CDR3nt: TGTGCCAGCAGTGAAGGACAGGGAAATAAGCCCCAGCATTTT
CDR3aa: CASSEGQGNKPQHF